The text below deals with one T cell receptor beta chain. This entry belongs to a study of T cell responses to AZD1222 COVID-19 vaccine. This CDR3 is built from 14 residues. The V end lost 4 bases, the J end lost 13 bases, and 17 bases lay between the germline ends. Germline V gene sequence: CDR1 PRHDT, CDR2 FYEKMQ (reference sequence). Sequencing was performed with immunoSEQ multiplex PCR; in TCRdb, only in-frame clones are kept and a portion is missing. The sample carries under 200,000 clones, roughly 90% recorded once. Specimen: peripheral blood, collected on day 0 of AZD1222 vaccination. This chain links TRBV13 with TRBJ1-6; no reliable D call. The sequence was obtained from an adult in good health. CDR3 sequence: CASSSEGAGNPLHF. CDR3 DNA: TGTGCCAGCAGCTCCGAGGGAGCCGGTAATCCCCTCCACTTT. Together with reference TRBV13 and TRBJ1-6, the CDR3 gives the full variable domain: AAGVIQSPRHLIKEKRETATLKCYPIPRHDTVYWYQQGPGQDPQFLISFYEKMQSDKGSIPDRFSAQQFSDYHSELNMSSLELGDSALYFCASSSEGAGNPLHFGNGTRLTVT.